This TCR beta chain was found in a study of shared clonotypes between healthy human individuals. Study information: Each donor's CD8 memory used one plate, CD8 naive two, each CD4 subset three.

Study observations and caveats: Relative to clonotypes present in all four donors, those not shared had lower generation probabilities. Memory subsets had estimated richness that was generally smaller than that of naive subsets.

The table came from immunoSEQ multiplex PCR; TCRdb's copy has only in-frame clones and leaves some out. This table has under 1,100,000 clones, 65% to 80% appearing once. Each donor was a Caucasian adult residing in Nashville, Tennessee. The CDR3 extends over 14 amino acids. The V segment lost 5 bases and the J segment 3 bases; nucleotides outside the gene matches: 4. The germline CDR1 and CDR2 sequences are MNHNS and SASEGT. A note on this clone: The antigen is unknown.

This sequence was found in a man aged 18 to 30 in good health. The chain is built from TRBV6-1 and TRBJ2-5, with 9 bases fitting TRBD2. Sequencing input: memory CD4+ T cells sorted from blood. The subset here: CD45RA-negative fraction. The CDR3 loop reads CASSPGTSKETQYF. The CDR3 nucleotides read TGTGCCAGCAGTCCCGGGACTAGCAAAGAGACCCAGTACTTC.